The 16 T cell receptor beta chains in this list originate from one sample, sequenced in a study of cytomegalovirus exposure and HLA in healthy donors. The PCR employed 60 Vbeta primers together with 13 Jbeta primers. Produced via immunoSEQ multiplex PCR; TCRdb's table is partial and in-frame only. The sample yields about 200,000 clones, 65% to 80% seen once. The sequencing sample was made of PBMCs. The source of these receptors is a man in his forties or fifties in good health and CMV-seronegative.

V and J are TRBV4-1 and TRBJ2-7, with TRBD2 identical over 10 bases. CDR3 length: 17 residues. The junction had 16 bases not matched to a gene; V was cut back by 4 bases and J by 7 bases. Germline-derived CDR1 and CDR2 are MGHRA and YSYEKL. The CDR3 nucleotides are TGCGCCAGCAGCCCCACTTCCCCATCTAGCGGGGGCTCTGAGCAGTACTTC. Its translation: CASSPTSPSSGGSEQYF.

This clone was counted only a few times. The chain couples TRBV7-9 to TRBJ1-1; 10 positions match TRBD1. The V and J ends lost 4 bases and 4 bases, in that order; junction bases with no gene match: 6. The germline V gene encodes CDR1 SEHNR and CDR2 FQNEAQ (reference sequence). CDR3 size: 15 residues. In nucleotides, the CDR3 is TGTGCCAGCAGCTCTAGGGGACAGGGGAGCACTGAAGCTTTCTTT. Translation gives CASSSRGQGSTEAFF.

The rearrangement uses TRBV19 and TRBJ1-1; 11 bases are a match to TRBD1. Germline V gene lookup returns CDR1 LNHDA and CDR2 SQIVND (reference sequence). This CDR3 comprises 15 residues. V shed 3 bases, J shed 5 bases, and the junction held 5 bases outside the gene matches. The CDR3 protein is CASSIYGTGGTEAFF. CDR3 sequence (DNA): TGTGCCAGTAGTATTTACGGGACAGGGGGAACTGAAGCTTTCTTT.

The rearrangement uses TRBV6-5 and TRBJ1-5; TRBD1 matches 7 bases. With V trimmed by 8 bases and J by 1 base, 5 bases remained unmatched. CDR3 length equals 14 residues. Germline V gene sequence: CDR1 MNHEY, CDR2 SVGAGI. CDR3 sequence: CASAYRGSNQPQHF. The CDR3 nucleotides read TGTGCCAGCGCTTACAGGGGCAGCAATCAGCCCCAGCATTTT.

The V gene is TRBV21-1, the J gene TRBJ2-3; the table calls TRBD2, which could not be checked here. TRBV21-1 is a documented pseudogene. The CDR3 loop spans 18 amino acids. CDR3 residues: CASSWAPGRGRSTDTQYF. CDR3 coding DNA: TGTGCCAGCAGCTGGGCACCAGGGCGGGGGAGAAGCACAGATACGCAGTATTTT.

The chain carries TRBV27 and TRBJ1-2, with D possibly matching TRBD1 (5 bases). Per the germline V gene, CDR1 is MNHEY and CDR2 is SMNVEV (reference sequence). V gave up 2 bases and J gave up 6 bases, with 25 bases separating them. The CDR3 has 18 amino acids. CDR3 DNA: TGTGCCAGCAGTTTAATTTCAAGTCAGGGTGAAATGGTCCATGGCTACACCTTC. This translates into CASSLISSQGEMVHGYTF.

The chain combines TRBV2 with TRBJ1-4; D unclear. The CDR3 length is 14 residues. Germline V gene sequence: CDR1 SNHLY, CDR2 FYNNEI. Trimming pared 6 bases from V and 4 bases from J, leaving 12 bases between. CDR3 residues: CASSPHYYNEKLFF. DNA for the CDR3: TGTGCCAGCAGCCCCCATTACTATAATGAAAAACTGTTTTTT. Based on the CDR3 plus reference TRBV2 and TRBJ1-4, the full variable domain is EPEVTQTPSHQVTQMGQEVILRCVPISNHLYFYWYRQILGQKVEFLVSFYNNEISEKSEIFDDQFSVERPDGSNFTLKIRSTKLEDSAMYFCASSPHYYNEKLFFGSGTQLSVL.

This chain uses TRBV9 with TRBJ1-1, with 10 bases identical to TRBD1. The CDR3 sequence is 14 residues long. CDR1 and CDR2 (germline): SGDLS, YYNGEE. Losses at the gene ends were 4 bases for V and 4 bases for J; bases not matched to a gene: 4. The CDR3 DNA reads as TGTGCCAGCAGCCTTCGACAGGGGGCCACTGAAGCTTTCTTT. Encoded protein: CASSLRQGATEAFF.

V and J are TRBV4-3 and TRBJ2-2; D is unclear. CDR1 is LGHNA, CDR2 YSLEER, per germline. V dropped 0 bases and J dropped 0 bases, with 11 bases sitting between them. The CDR3 extends over 17 amino acids. The CDR3 DNA follows: TGCGCCAGCAGCCAAGATTATCAGGTGCCGAACACCGGGGAGCTGTTTTTT. Residues: CASSQDYQVPNTGELFF.

In its sample, this clone was seen once. V gene TRBV5-4 combines with J gene TRBJ2-7; TRBD2 agrees at 11 bases. Germline assignment: CDR1 SGHNT and CDR2 YYREEE (reference sequence). CDR3 length: 16 amino acids. The V segment lost 4 bases and the J segment 2 bases; nucleotides outside the gene matches: 8. In DNA, the CDR3 is TGTGCCAGCAGCCCCGGGGGACTAGCGGCCACCTACGAGCAGTACTTC. Amino acid sequence: CASSPGGLAATYEQYF.

The CDR3 region is CASSLDGLTGAYTGELFF. The CDR3 DNA reads TGTGCCAGCAGCTTAGACGGTCTGACAGGGGCTTACACCGGGGAGCTGTTTTTT. This chain joins TRBV7-9 and TRBJ2-2, with 8 bases that match TRBD1. Unmatched junction bases numbered 10, after V lost 1 base and J lost 3 bases. CDR1 is SEHNR and CDR2 is FQNEAQ in the germline V gene (reference sequence). The CDR3 is 18 amino acids. The full variable domain, with the rest looked up from reference TRBV7-9 and TRBJ2-2, is DTGVSQNPRHKITKRGQNVTFRCDPISEHNRLYWYRQTLGQGPEFLTYFQNEAQLEKSRLLSDRFSAERPKGSFSTLEIQRTEQGDSAMYLCASSLDGLTGAYTGELFFGEGSRLTVL.

The J gene is TRBJ2-1, the V gene TRBV12-5; 12 bases map to TRBD2. The germline gives CDR1 LGHNT, CDR2 FRNRAP. CDR3 size: 15 residues. V trimming: 1 base; J trimming: 7 bases; junction bases outside the gene matches: 2. This chain's CDR3 is CASGLGLAGVNEQFF. The CDR3 DNA is TGTGCTAGTGGTTTGGGACTAGCGGGGGTAAATGAGCAGTTCTTC.

This clone was observed a handful of times. The chain has TRBV5-1 and TRBJ2-6; 16 nucleotides match TRBD2. The J segment lost 4 bases and the V segment lost 4 bases, leaving 5 bases of the junction unmatched. Germline V gives CDR1 SGHRS, CDR2 YFSETQ. This CDR3 contains 18 residues. The CDR3 is CASSRGTSGRGGANVLTF. The CDR3 region has the DNA TGCGCCAGCAGCAGGGGGACTAGCGGGAGGGGAGGGGCCAACGTCCTGACTTTC.

This clone occurred a few times. The chain uses TRBV7-9 and TRBJ1-2; TRBD1 is a possible D gene (5 bases). The CDR3 consists of 14 residues. The germline V gene has CDR1 SEHNR and CDR2 FQNEAQ (reference sequence). V dropped 2 bases and J dropped 4 bases, with 11 bases sitting between them. The CDR3 DNA sequence: TGTGCCAGCAGCTTAACCCAGGGTGCCTATGGCTACACCTTC. It yields the protein CASSLTQGAYGYTF. Supplemented by reference TRBV7-9 and TRBJ1-2, the full variable domain reads DTGVSQNPRHKITKRGQNVTFRCDPISEHNRLYWYRQTLGQGPEFLTYFQNEAQLEKSRLLSDRFSAERPKGSFSTLEIQRTEQGDSAMYLCASSLTQGAYGYTFGSGTRLTVV.

The rearrangement joins TRBV7-2 to TRBJ2-5, with 7 bases identical to TRBD1. The CDR3 covers 13 residues. From germline, CDR1 is SGHTA and CDR2 FQGNSA. V shed 7 bases, J shed 5 bases, and the junction held 7 bases outside the gene matches. CDR3 DNA sequence: TGTGCCAGCAACCTAGGGGGCTGGGAGACCCAGTACTTC. Its protein is CASNLGGWETQYF.

This chain uses TRBV5-6 with TRBJ1-4; D is unclear. The CDR3 has 19 amino acids. CDR1 is SGHDT and CDR2 is YYEEEE in the germline V gene. V was shortened by 1 base and J by 7 bases, with 26 bases between the two germline ends. The CDR3 region has the DNA TGTGCCAGCAGCTTGATTCTACCCAGGAATAGATCTCTATGTGAAAAACTGTTTTTT. It codes for CASSLILPRNRSLCEKLFF.